A single sample gave rise to the 8 T cell receptor beta chains below, sequenced in a study of OX40 agonist ivuxolimab in advanced cancers. Sequenced by immunoSEQ multiplex PCR; TCRdb stores in-frame clones only, minus some. The sample has approximately 24,000 clones, approximately 85% seen once. This sample comprised CD4+ or CD8+ T cells sorted from blood, obtained in a trial of the OX40 agonist ivuxolimab. The receptor set was obtained from an adult with an advanced solid tumor such as melanoma, head and neck, liver or kidney cancer.

The chain carries TRBV25-1 and TRBJ1-1, with 12 bases fitting TRBD1. The CDR3 sequence is 17 residues long. CDR1 and CDR2 (germline): MGHDK, SYGVNS. V was pared by 4 bases and J by 4 bases, with 10 bases of the junction left unmatched. The CDR3 region is CASSAGTGGRWGTEAFF. In nucleotides, the CDR3 is TGTGCCAGCAGTGCCGGGACAGGGGGCAGGTGGGGCACTGAAGCTTTCTTT.

The rearrangement uses TRBV2 and TRBJ2-7, with 8 bases that match TRBD1. The CDR3 has 13 amino acids. Germline assignment: CDR1 SNHLY and CDR2 FYNNEI. J gave up 4 bases and V 7 bases, and 6 bases lay outside the gene matches. This CDR3 reads CASTGGLDYEQYF. The CDR3 region has the DNA TGTGCCAGCACAGGGGGCTTAGATTACGAGCAGTACTTC.

This rearrangement joins TRBV19 to TRBJ2-1; D remains unclear. The germline V gene has CDR1 LNHDA and CDR2 SQIVND (reference sequence). V lost 10 bases, J lost 1 base, and 11 bases lay in between. This CDR3 region has 13 residues. The CDR3 here is CATQGWSYNEQFF. The CDR3 bases are TGTGCCACCCAAGGGTGGTCCTACAATGAGCAGTTCTTC.

This clone was detected a few times. J is TRBJ2-3 and V is TRBV7-2, with 8 bases lining up with TRBD1. Germline CDR1 and CDR2: SGHTA and FQGNSA. V lost 1 base to trimming and J lost 5 bases; unmatched junction nucleotides: 5. The CDR3 runs 15 residues. CDR3 protein: CASSLVDRAQDTQYF. The CDR3 DNA reads TGTGCCAGCAGCTTAGTGGACAGGGCCCAAGATACGCAGTATTTT. Combining the CDR3 with reference TRBV7-2 and TRBJ2-3 gives the whole variable domain GAGVSQSPSNKVTEKGKDVELRCDPISGHTALYWYRQSLGQGLEFLIYFQGNSAPDKSGLPSDRFSAERTGGSVSTLTIQRTQQEDSAVYLCASSLVDRAQDTQYFGPGTRLTVL.

The chain is built from TRBV27 and TRBJ1-1; TRBD1 aligns across 7 bases. This CDR3 region has 14 residues. Unmatched junction bases numbered 0, after V lost 2 bases and J lost 0 bases. The germline V gene encodes CDR1 MNHEY and CDR2 SMNVEV (reference sequence). CDR3: CASSLDRVNTEAFF. The DNA for the CDR3 is TGTGCCAGCAGTTTAGACAGGGTGAACACTGAAGCTTTCTTT.

The chain is built from TRBV5-1 and TRBJ2-1, with D tentatively TRBD1 (6 bases). In germline, CDR1 is SGHRS, CDR2 YFSETQ. The CDR3 covers 15 residues. V dropped 0 bases and J dropped 7 bases, with 14 bases sitting between them. The CDR3 here is CASSLAPQGRNEQFF. The CDR3 DNA is TGCGCCAGCAGCTTGGCCCCACAGGGTAGAAATGAGCAGTTCTTC.

This clone was seen just once. J is TRBJ2-5 and V is TRBV6-6; tentative D call: TRBD2 (5 bases). Germline V lookup: CDR1 MNHNY, CDR2 SVGAGI (reference sequence). Deletions cut 5 bases from V and 7 bases from J, with 14 bases between. The CDR3 runs 13 residues. CDR3 protein: CASSPRLEGTQYF. For the CDR3, the DNA is TGTGCCAGCAGTCCCCGGCTAGAGGGGACCCAGTACTTC.

The chain uses TRBV10-3 and TRBJ2-5; D not resolved. Trimming took off 4 bases at V and 5 bases at J, with 14 bases between the two ends. The CDR3 is 14 residues long. Germline V CDR1 and CDR2: ENHRY, SYGVKD. CDR3 bases: TGTGCCATCAGTGCCCGGCCGGTGGGGGAGACCCAGTACTTC. Its translation is CAISARPVGETQYF.